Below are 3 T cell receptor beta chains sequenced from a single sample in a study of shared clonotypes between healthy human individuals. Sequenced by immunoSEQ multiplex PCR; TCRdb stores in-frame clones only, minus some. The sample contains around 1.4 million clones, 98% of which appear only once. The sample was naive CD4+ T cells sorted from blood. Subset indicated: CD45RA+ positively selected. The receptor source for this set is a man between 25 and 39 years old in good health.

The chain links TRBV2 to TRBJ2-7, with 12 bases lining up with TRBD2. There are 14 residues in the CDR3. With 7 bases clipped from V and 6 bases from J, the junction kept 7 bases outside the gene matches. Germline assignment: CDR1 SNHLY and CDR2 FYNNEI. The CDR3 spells CASTTRTSGTEQYF. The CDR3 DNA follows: TGTGCCAGCACCACCAGGACTAGCGGGACCGAGCAGTACTTC.

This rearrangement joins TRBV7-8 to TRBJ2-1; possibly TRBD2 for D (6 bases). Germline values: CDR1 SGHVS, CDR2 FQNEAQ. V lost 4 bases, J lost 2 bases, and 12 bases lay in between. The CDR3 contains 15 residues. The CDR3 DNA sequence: TGTGCCAGCAGCTCATTGCGGGGCACCTACAATGAGCAGTTCTTC. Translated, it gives CASSSLRGTYNEQFF.

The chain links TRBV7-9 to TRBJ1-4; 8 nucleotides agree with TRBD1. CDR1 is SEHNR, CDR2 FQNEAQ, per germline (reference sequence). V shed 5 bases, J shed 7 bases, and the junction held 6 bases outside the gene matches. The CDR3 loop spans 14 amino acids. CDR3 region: CASSTRQGTEKLFF. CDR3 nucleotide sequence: TGTGCCAGCAGCACGAGACAGGGGACTGAAAAACTGTTTTTT.